The next 29 T cell receptor beta chains were all read from a single sample in a study of blood T cell repertoires in COVID-19. TCRdb's table, derived via immunoSEQ multiplex PCR, lists solely in-frame clones and lacks some. The data contain approximately 76,000 clones, 87% of them singletons. Sequencing input: peripheral blood. The receptors were sampled from a man between 25 and 39 years old with acute or convalescent COVID-19.

This clone was detected a few times. The chain carries TRBV5-1 and TRBJ2-7; 7 bases map to TRBD1. The CDR3 has 16 residues. Per the germline V gene, CDR1 is SGHRS and CDR2 is YFSETQ. The V segment lost 6 bases and the J segment 0 bases; nucleotides outside the gene matches: 12. CDR3 bases: TGCGCCAGCATTCTCCCCCGGGACAGATCCTCCTACGAGCAGTACTTC. Its translation: CASILPRDRSSYEQYF.

The table lists this clone with a count of one. The J gene is TRBJ2-3, the V gene TRBV24-1, with 8 positions matching TRBD2. CDR1 is KGHDR and CDR2 is SFDVKD in the germline V gene. V gave up 2 bases and J gave up 0 bases; unmatched junction bases: 15. The CDR3 is made up of 20 amino acids. Here the CDR3 DNA reads TGTGCCACCAGTGATTATAGGACGGGAGGGCTCTCAACTAGCACAGATACGCAGTATTTT. Translated: CATSDYRTGGLSTSTDTQYF.

The V and J genes are TRBV24-1 and TRBJ2-1; 7 nucleotides match TRBD2. V trimming: 2 bases; J trimming: 4 bases; junction bases outside the gene matches: 7. CDR3 length equals 16 residues. Germline CDR1 and CDR2: KGHDR and SFDVKD. The CDR3 reads CATSDSPSGNYNEQFF. The CDR3 coding sequence is TGTGCCACCAGTGATTCGCCTAGCGGAAATTACAATGAGCAGTTCTTC.

CDR3 nucleotide sequence: TGCGCCAGCGCCCCTGTAGCGGGAGTAAACACCGGGGAGCTGTTTTTT. It codes for CASAPVAGVNTGELFF. The chain links TRBV4-1 to TRBJ2-2; 9 nucleotides match TRBD2. This CDR3 contains 16 residues. Germline lookup yields CDR1 MGHRA and CDR2 YSYEKL. V dropped 8 bases and J dropped 2; count of bases not matched to a gene: 9.

With regard to this clone: This sample includes further DNA sequences coding for the same CDR3. The CDR3: CASSYSRGAKNIQYF. The CDR3 DNA sequence: TGTGCCAGCAGTTATTCCAGGGGGGCCAAAAACATTCAGTACTTC. The genes are TRBV6-5 and TRBJ2-4, with TRBD1 identical over 7 bases. Unmatched junction bases numbered 3, after V lost 3 bases and J lost 1 base. The CDR3 loop spans 15 amino acids. Germline V gives CDR1 MNHEY, CDR2 SVGAGI.

This chain uses TRBV6-5 with TRBJ2-1, with 7 bases fitting TRBD2. CDR1 and CDR2 from the germline V gene are MNHEY and SVGAGI. Trimming cost V 4 bases and J 8 bases; bases outside gene matches: 5. The CDR3 is made up of 13 amino acids. The CDR3 protein is CASSFLAAHEQFF. CDR3 nucleotides: TGTGCCAGCAGTTTCCTAGCGGCGCATGAGCAGTTCTTC.

This clone was seen more than once but under ten times. The J gene is TRBJ1-5, the V gene TRBV28, with D perhaps matching TRBD1 (5 bases). V lost 5 bases, J lost 7 bases, and 12 bases lay in between. Germline V gene sequence: CDR1 MDHEN, CDR2 SYDVKM. The CDR3 is 13 residues long. This CDR3 reads CASSPPTGQPQHF. As DNA, the CDR3 is TGTGCCAGCAGTCCCCCCACAGGCCAGCCCCAGCATTTT.

The chain links TRBV10-3 to TRBJ2-7, with D possibly matching TRBD1 (6 bases). Germline CDR1 reads ENHRY; CDR2 reads SYGVKD. CDR3 length: 14 residues. With 6 bases removed from V and 3 bases from J, the gap between germline ends came to 15 bases. CDR3 DNA sequence: TGTGCCATCAGCGACCCCCGACAGGACTACGAGCAGTACTTC. This encodes CAISDPRQDYEQYF.

The rearrangement uses TRBV21-1 and TRBJ2-3; no DNA check was done on the table's D call, TRBD2. TRBV21-1 is classified as a pseudogene. This CDR3 is 19 amino acids long. This CDR3 reads CASSKSCLAGGVRTDTQYF. As DNA, the CDR3 is TGTGCCAGCAGCAAAAGTTGCCTAGCGGGAGGAGTAAGGACAGATACGCAGTATTTT.

The chain has TRBV4-1 and TRBJ2-7, with 7 bases fitting TRBD1. CDR3 length: 14 residues. The V gene end was trimmed by 1 base and the J gene end by 3 bases; junction bases not matched to a gene: 3. Germline CDR1 is MGHRA and CDR2 is YSYEKL. The CDR3 nucleotides are TGCGCCAGCAGCCAAGGGACAGGCCGCTACGAGCAGTACTTC. This translates into CASSQGTGRYEQYF.

The chain links TRBV19 to TRBJ2-3; 11 bases agree with TRBD2. Trimming removed 2 bases from V and 3 bases from J; junction bases left unmatched: 4. The CDR3 has 16 amino acids. Germline-derived CDR1 and CDR2 are LNHDA and SQIVND (reference sequence). CDR3: CASSIPGTSGTDTQYF. CDR3 nucleotide sequence: TGTGCCAGTAGTATACCCGGGACTAGCGGTACAGATACGCAGTATTTT.

This chain uses TRBV11-2 with TRBJ2-7, with a tentative D call TRBD2 (6 bases). The CDR3 consists of 17 residues. Germline V gives CDR1 SGHAT, CDR2 FQNNGV. V shed 0 bases and J shed 3 bases, with 18 bases lying between them. For the CDR3, the DNA is TGTGCCAGCAGCTTAGATCTGATGGCGGGACCTTACTACGAGCAGTACTTC. Amino acids: CASSLDLMAGPYYEQYF.

The chain employs TRBV10-1 and TRBJ2-7; D call uncertain. Germline CDR1 WNHNN, CDR2 SYGVQD (reference sequence). CDR3 length: 12 residues. Between the trimmed V and J ends, which lost 4 bases and 3 bases, there was a span of 7 bases. The CDR3: CASSGQVYEQYF. CDR3 DNA sequence: TGCGCCAGCAGTGGCCAGGTCTACGAGCAGTACTTC.

V usage is TRBV18 and J usage is TRBJ1-2; the D gene is possibly TRBD1 (6 bases). The CDR3 is made up of 15 amino acids. V was trimmed by 1 base and J by 6 bases, leaving 15 bases between them. CDR1 KGHSH and CDR2 LQKENI come from the germline V gene. The CDR3 sequence is CASSPRDTWLNGYTF. As DNA, the CDR3 is TGTGCCAGCTCACCACGGGACACCTGGTTAAATGGCTACACCTTC.

CDR3 DNA sequence: TGTGCCAGTAGTATTGTAGCGGGATACAATGAGCAGTTCTTC. This sequence encodes CASSIVAGYNEQFF. V is TRBV19 and J is TRBJ2-1, with 8 bases identical to TRBD2. The CDR3 has 14 residues. Per the germline V gene, CDR1 is LNHDA and CDR2 is SQIVND (reference sequence). V lost 3 bases and J lost 4; bases outside the gene matches: 2. Complete variable domain (other parts from reference TRBV19 and TRBJ2-1): DGGITQSPKYLFRKEGQNVTLSCEQNLNHDAMYWYRQDPGQGLRLIYYSQIVNDFQKGDIAEGYSVSREKKESFPLTVTSAQKNPTAFYLCASSIVAGYNEQFFGPGTRLTVL.

This chain uses TRBV19 with TRBJ2-7; the match to TRBD2 covers 8 bases. CDR1 and CDR2 (germline): LNHDA, SQIVND (reference sequence). With V trimmed by 3 bases and J by 6 bases, 7 bases remained unmatched. The CDR3 consists of 14 residues. The CDR3 sequence is CASSIRPAGAEQYF. CDR3 nucleotides: TGTGCCAGTAGTATTCGCCCAGCGGGAGCCGAGCAGTACTTC.

The rearrangement uses TRBV5-4 and TRBJ1-2, with a tentative D call TRBD1 (6 bases). Germline V gene lookup returns CDR1 SGHNT and CDR2 YYREEE (reference sequence). The CDR3 extends over 15 amino acids. V shed 4 bases and J shed 5 bases, with 18 bases lying between them. The CDR3 region is CASSPDRRSSYGYTF. CDR3 bases: TGTGCCAGCAGCCCAGACAGGCGGAGTTCTTATGGCTACACCTTC. Together with reference TRBV5-4 and TRBJ1-2, the CDR3 gives the full variable domain: ETGVTQSPTHLIKTRGQQVTLRCSSQSGHNTVSWYQQALGQGPQFIFQYYREEENGRGNFPPRFSGLQFPNYSSELNVNALELDDSALYLCASSPDRRSSYGYTFGSGTRLTVV.

V and J are TRBV7-2 and TRBJ1-4; maybe TRBD1 (5 bases). The germline V and J ends were trimmed by 1 base and 8 bases, with 14 bases remaining between them. Looked up from germline, CDR1 is SGHTA and CDR2 is FQGNSA. This CDR3 comprises 15 residues. CDR3 DNA sequence: TGTGCCAGCAGCTTAGAGATAGGAAGGGGAGAAAAACTGTTTTTT. Translated: CASSLEIGRGEKLFF.

This chain links TRBV4-2 with TRBJ2-2; 7 nucleotides align to TRBD2. The ends lost 0 bases at V and 6 bases at J; junction bases unmatched: 16. Germline-derived CDR1 and CDR2 are LGHNA and YNFKEQ. The CDR3 is made up of 19 amino acids. CDR3 sequence (DNA): TGTGCCAGCAGCCAAGATTGGGCTAGCGGAGGTAGATGGTCCGGGGAGCTGTTTTTT. Translating it yields CASSQDWASGGRWSGELFF.

The genes are TRBV10-1 and TRBJ1-5; TRBD1 matches at 7 bases. Per germline, CDR1 WNHNN and CDR2 SYGVQD (reference sequence). The V gene end was trimmed by 7 bases and the J gene end by 1 base; junction bases not matched to a gene: 4. There are 14 residues in the CDR3. In DNA, the CDR3 is TGCGCCAGCATATCAGGGGGAAGCAATCAGCCCCAGCATTTT. It encodes CASISGGSNQPQHF.

The rearrangement uses TRBV24-1 and TRBJ1-1, with D possibly TRBD1 on 6 matching bases. The CDR3 contains 15 residues. Germline V gene data show CDR1 as KGHDR and CDR2 as SFDVKD. V was clipped by 3 bases and J by 1 base, with 11 bases between them. The CDR3 region is CATSDGGQRNTEAFF. The DNA for the CDR3 is TGTGCCACCAGTGATGGTGGACAGCGGAACACTGAAGCTTTCTTT.

This chain uses TRBV6-2 or TRBV6-3 with TRBJ2-7; a weak D match, TRBD2 (5 bases). V lost 2 bases and J lost 6, with 11 bases in between. The CDR3 length is 13 residues. Germline-derived CDR1 and CDR2 are MNHEY and SVGEGT. The DNA of the CDR3 is TGTGCCAGCAGTTACCCCCCAGGAGGCGAGCAGTACTTC. Residues: CASSYPPGGEQYF.

This chain links TRBV14 with TRBJ1-3, with a tentative D call TRBD1 (5 bases). Germline-derived CDR1 and CDR2 are SGHDN and FVKESK. V lost 3 bases and J 4 bases, leaving 16 bases between the germline ends. The CDR3 covers 16 residues. DNA for the CDR3: TGTGCCAGCAGCCATTCATTTCCAGGGTTCGGAAACACCATATATTTT. It yields the protein CASSHSFPGFGNTIYF.

V gene TRBV4-3 combines with J gene TRBJ2-1; TRBD2 agrees at 12 bases. Germline trimming cut 0 bases from V and 0 bases from J; bases unmatched to any gene: 9. This CDR3 has 20 residues. Germline V gene lookup returns CDR1 LGHNA and CDR2 YSLEER. This chain's CDR3 is CASSQDHELAGGSSYNEQFF. CDR3 DNA: TGCGCCAGCAGCCAAGATCACGAACTAGCGGGAGGTTCCTCCTACAATGAGCAGTTCTTC.

V gene TRBV6-2 or TRBV6-3 combines with J gene TRBJ2-7; no clear D. Germline CDR1 reads MNHEY; CDR2 reads SVGEGT. This CDR3 is 15 amino acids long. Trimming removed 2 bases at V and 3 bases at J, with 14 bases between. This CDR3 reads CASSYLPRDVYEQYF. The CDR3 nucleotides are TGTGCCAGCAGTTACCTTCCTAGAGACGTCTACGAGCAGTACTTC.

The rearrangement joins TRBV7-2 to TRBJ2-7; TRBD1 is a possible D gene (6 bases). Germline loops: CDR1 SGHTA, CDR2 FQGNSA. V lost 4 bases, J lost 0 bases, and 13 bases lay in between. The CDR3 sequence is 15 residues long. Here the CDR3 reads CASSSDRAPSYEQYF. The CDR3 nucleotides read TGTGCCAGCAGCTCGGACAGAGCCCCCTCCTACGAGCAGTACTTC.

The chain combines TRBV7-8 with TRBJ1-2, with TRBD1 identical over 8 bases. Per germline, CDR1 SGHVS and CDR2 FQNEAQ. V shed 5 bases and J 5 bases; nucleotides not matched to a gene: 13. This CDR3 is built from 16 residues. The CDR3 loop is CASSPSRDRRGYGYTF. DNA for the CDR3: TGTGCCAGCAGCCCAAGCCGGGACAGGCGAGGTTATGGCTACACCTTC.

This clone was picked up a small number of times. The V call is TRBV7-9, the J call TRBJ2-2, with 10 nucleotides matching TRBD2. This CDR3 contains 15 residues. V trimming: 2 bases; J trimming: 5 bases; junction bases outside the gene matches: 2. Germline lookup yields CDR1 SEHNR and CDR2 FQNEAQ (reference sequence). CDR3 protein: CASSLTSGTTGELFF. The CDR3 nucleotides read TGTGCCAGCAGCTTAACTAGCGGGACGACCGGGGAGCTGTTTTTT.

This chain links TRBV20-1 with TRBJ2-1; D may be TRBD2 (6 bases). Trimming cost V 3 bases and J 0 bases, with 18 bases left between them. Germline-derived CDR1 and CDR2 are DFQATT and SNEGSKA (reference sequence). CDR3 length: 17 amino acids. Here the CDR3 reads CSASRPGATSSYNEQFF. CDR3 DNA sequence: TGCAGTGCTAGTAGACCGGGAGCTACCAGCTCCTACAATGAGCAGTTCTTC.